The source of this TCR beta chain is a study of blood T cell repertoires in COVID-19. Across the whole study: Spain, Italy and the United States supplied samples that represented acute and convalescent COVID-19. In each case, the material was cDNA or gDNA derived from T cells, B-cell-depleted T cells, or PBMCs.

Only in-frame clones appear in the TCRdb table, and some are missing; sequencing was by immunoSEQ multiplex PCR. The sample lists around 170,000 clones; 78% were seen once. Germline assignment: CDR1 SQVTM and CDR2 ANQGSEA. The V end lost 4 bases, the J end lost 6 bases, and 16 bases lay between the germline ends. This CDR3 contains 14 residues. The specimen sequenced was peripheral blood. The source is a woman at least 80 years old with acute or convalescent COVID-19. The chain employs TRBV29-1 and TRBJ2-1; D unresolved. DNA of the CDR3: TGCAGCGTTGCCGAGCCGTTCATCGGCAATGAGCAGTTCTTC. It is translated as CSVAEPFIGNEQFF.